This TCR beta chain appears in the sequencing data of a study of cytomegalovirus exposure and HLA in healthy donors. This CDR3 region has 16 residues. The V segment lost 6 bases and the J segment 2 bases; nucleotides outside the gene matches: 12. The V gene's germline CDR1 is MNHEY and CDR2 SMNVEV (reference sequence). The PCR had 60 Vbeta and 13 Jbeta primers. Using immunoSEQ multiplex PCR, the repertoire was profiled, and TCRdb retains in-frame clones only, with some absent. Of about 130,000 clones in the sample, 8% to 11% are singletons; the top ten hold approximately 4.4%. Findings of the study overall: The study had only CMV serostatus as immune exposure information. Highest at DRB1 and lowest at HLA-C, TCR association rates differed among HLA loci in a later analysis.

Of note for this clone: Antigen specificity is unknown.

The rearrangement uses TRBV27 and TRBJ2-7; 8 bases line up with TRBD1. Sample: PBMCs. This sequence originates from a young woman in good health and CMV-seropositive. CDR3 protein: CASREGWTGPTYEQYF. In nucleotides, the CDR3 is TGTGCCAGCAGGGAGGGGTGGACAGGGCCAACCTACGAGCAGTACTTC.